This passage covers 17 T cell receptor beta chains from one sample sequenced in a study of blood T cell repertoires in COVID-19. Produced via immunoSEQ multiplex PCR; TCRdb's table is partial and in-frame only. The sample carries roughly 190,000 clones, 84% recorded once. Source material: PBMCs or T cells enriched from blood (not recorded which). All receptors derive from a woman aged 25 to 39 who had recovered from COVID-19.

The chain couples TRBV28 to TRBJ1-2; 7 nucleotides match TRBD1. CDR3 size: 15 residues. CDR1 MDHEN and CDR2 SYDVKM come from the germline V gene. The ends lost 11 bases at V and 2 bases at J; junction bases unmatched: 14. The CDR3 DNA reads as TGTGCCGGTGGACAGGCGAACGAACTAAACTATGGCTACACCTTC. As protein: CAGGQANELNYGYTF.

The CDR3 DNA reads TGTGCCAGCTCACCCTCGACAGATTATGGCTACACCTTC. This codes for CASSPSTDYGYTF. The chain combines TRBV18 with TRBJ1-2; TRBD1 is a possible D gene (5 bases). Deletions cut 3 bases from V and 5 bases from J, with 10 bases between. Germline V gives CDR1 KGHSH, CDR2 LQKENI. The CDR3 sequence is 13 residues long.

The V and J genes are TRBV5-1 and TRBJ2-1, with a weak D call TRBD2 (6 bases). Germline loops: CDR1 SGHRS, CDR2 YFSETQ. The CDR3 is 15 amino acids. The V end lost 0 bases, the J end lost 4 bases, and 11 bases lay between the germline ends. The CDR3 is CASSLEGTFYNEQFF. In DNA, the CDR3 is TGCGCCAGCAGCTTGGAAGGGACTTTTTACAATGAGCAGTTCTTC.

The count of this clone is one. This rearrangement joins TRBV3-1 (or the pseudogene TRBV3-2) to TRBJ2-5; 7 bases are a match to TRBD2. J gave up 4 bases and V 3 bases, and 2 bases lay outside the gene matches. Germline-derived CDR1 and CDR2 are LGHDT and YNNKEL (reference sequence). The CDR3 totals 13 residues. DNA of the CDR3: TGTGCCAGCAGCCAGTCGGGAGGAGAGACCCAGTACTTC. Its protein product is CASSQSGGETQYF.

The V call is TRBV28, the J call TRBJ2-1; 7 positions agree with TRBD2. The CDR3 is made up of 15 amino acids. The V and J ends lost 1 base and 6 bases, in that order; junction bases with no gene match: 6. Germline lookup yields CDR1 MDHEN and CDR2 SYDVKM. CDR3 in amino acids: CASSLSAGVGNEQFF. CDR3 sequence (DNA): TGTGCCAGCAGTTTATCCGCGGGAGTCGGCAATGAGCAGTTCTTC.

The chain has TRBV19 and TRBJ2-7; D possibly corresponds to TRBD1 (6 bases). The CDR3 is 15 residues long. From germline, CDR1 is LNHDA and CDR2 SQIVND (reference sequence). Trimming pared 3 bases from V and 3 bases from J, leaving 15 bases between. CDR3 nucleotide sequence: TGTGCCAGTAGTATGTCTGACAGGAGCGTCTACGAGCAGTACTTC. Translated, it gives CASSMSDRSVYEQYF.

J is TRBJ2-2 and V is TRBV19, with D perhaps matching TRBD2 (6 bases). Germline CDR1 and CDR2: LNHDA and SQIVND (reference sequence). Trimming removed 6 bases from V and 6 bases from J, with 17 bases in between. The CDR3 has 15 amino acids. The CDR3 sequence: CASRPSGGHPGELFF. CDR3 nucleotides: TGTGCCAGTAGACCCTCCGGGGGTCACCCCGGGGAGCTGTTTTTT.

This chain joins TRBV28 and TRBJ2-1, with 9 bases identical to TRBD1. CDR3 length equals 15 residues. J lost 8 bases, V lost 7 bases, and 12 bases had no gene match. Germline V gene sequence: CDR1 MDHEN, CDR2 SYDVKM. CDR3 residues: CASTVGTGRSHEQFF. The CDR3 DNA is TGTGCCAGCACCGTAGGGACAGGGAGATCACATGAGCAGTTCTTC. Looking up the rest from reference TRBV28 and TRBJ2-1 gives the full variable domain: DVKVTQSSRYLVKRTGEKVFLECVQDMDHENMFWYRQDPGLGLRLIYFSYDVKMKEKGDIPEGYSVSREKKERFSLILESASTNQTSMYLCASTVGTGRSHEQFFGPGTRLTVL.

The chain has TRBV6-4 and TRBJ2-7, with D perhaps TRBD2 (5 bases). Germline CDR1 MRHNA, CDR2 SNTAGT. The V and J ends lost 5 bases and 3 bases respectively, with 17 bases between them. CDR3 size: 15 residues. CDR3 region: CASSFRITGIYEQYV. In DNA form, the CDR3 reads TGTGCCAGCAGTTTCCGTATCACGGGGATCTACGAGCAGTACGTC.

The V and J genes are TRBV9 and TRBJ1-3, with D possibly TRBD1 on 6 matching bases. Germline CDR1 reads SGDLS; CDR2 reads YYNGEE. This CDR3 is built from 13 residues. V gave up 3 bases and J gave up 4 bases, with 8 bases separating them. The CDR3 region is CASSGTGGNTIYF. CDR3 sequence (DNA): TGTGCCAGCAGCGGAACAGGGGGAAACACCATATATTTT.

The chain uses TRBV15 and TRBJ1-5, with 9 bases fitting TRBD1. V was pared by 0 bases and J by 7 bases, with 4 bases of the junction left unmatched. The CDR3 runs to 15 residues. From germline, CDR1 is LNHNV and CDR2 YYDKDF (reference sequence). CDR3 protein: CATSREQGANQPQHF. The CDR3 nucleotides read TGTGCCACCAGCAGAGAACAGGGGGCGAACCAGCCCCAGCATTTT.

V is TRBV5-1 and J is TRBJ1-2; D remains unclear. The CDR3 has 15 residues. Germline V lookup: CDR1 SGHRS, CDR2 YFSETQ. Trimming left V 0 bases short and J 5 bases short, with 14 bases between. CDR3 in DNA: TGCGCCAGCAGCTTGGACGGCATGAGGGAGTATGGCTACACCTTC. Translation gives CASSLDGMREYGYTF. The complete variable domain, with remaining parts taken from reference TRBV5-1 and TRBJ1-2, reads KAGVTQTPRYLIKTRGQQVTLSCSPISGHRSVSWYQQTPGQGLQFLFEYFSETQRNKGNFPGRFSGRQFSNSRSEMNVSTLELGDSALYLCASSLDGMREYGYTFGSGTRLTVV.

The chain carries TRBV6-5 and TRBJ1-6, with 7 bases lining up with TRBD1. CDR3 length equals 13 residues. Per germline, CDR1 MNHEY and CDR2 SVGAGI. The V and J ends lost 6 bases and 10 bases, in that order; junction bases with no gene match: 6. The CDR3 region is CASRSQGFSPLHF. The CDR3 coding sequence is TGTGCCAGCAGGTCACAGGGGTTCTCACCCCTCCACTTT.

V gene TRBV7-8 combines with J gene TRBJ1-6; possibly TRBD1 for D (6 bases). The ends were cut back, 7 bases at V and 0 bases at J, with 13 bases in the middle. Germline CDR1 reads SGHVS; CDR2 reads FQNEAQ. This CDR3 has 16 residues. The CDR3 here is CASKGVLSSYNSPLHF. The CDR3 DNA is TGTGCCAGCAAGGGGGTTCTCAGCTCCTATAATTCACCCCTCCACTTT.

The J gene is TRBJ1-5, the V gene TRBV4-1, with D possibly being TRBD1 (5 bases). Between the trimmed V and J ends, which lost 3 bases and 4 bases, there was a span of 16 bases. Germline assignment: CDR1 MGHRA and CDR2 YSYEKL. The CDR3 runs 16 residues. CDR3 loop: CASSHGDDSLNQPQHF. For the CDR3, the DNA is TGCGCCAGCAGCCACGGCGATGACAGCTTGAATCAGCCCCAGCATTTT.

The chain employs TRBV5-1 and TRBJ1-6, with D possibly matching TRBD1 (6 bases). Between the trimmed V and J ends, which lost 4 bases and 8 bases, there was a span of 19 bases. Looked up from germline, CDR1 is SGHRS and CDR2 is YFSETQ. The CDR3 has 16 residues. CDR3 protein: CASSPGQPSSYSPLHF. DNA for the CDR3: TGCGCCAGCAGCCCGGGACAACCGAGTTCTTATTCACCCCTCCACTTT.

This clone was observed a handful of times. The CDR3 sequence is CASSIGAGGSASTDTQYF. CDR3 nucleotide sequence: TGTGCCAGTAGTATCGGAGCGGGAGGTTCCGCTAGCACAGATACGCAGTATTTT. The gene calls are TRBV19 and TRBJ2-3; TRBD2 agrees at 9 bases. V was pared by 3 bases and J by 0 bases, with 10 bases of the junction left unmatched. There are 18 residues in the CDR3. Germline V gene sequence: CDR1 LNHDA, CDR2 SQIVND (reference sequence). Filled out from reference TRBV19 and TRBJ2-3, the complete variable domain reads DGGITQSPKYLFRKEGQNVTLSCEQNLNHDAMYWYRQDPGQGLRLIYYSQIVNDFQKGDIAEGYSVSREKKESFPLTVTSAQKNPTAFYLCASSIGAGGSASTDTQYFGPGTRLTVL.